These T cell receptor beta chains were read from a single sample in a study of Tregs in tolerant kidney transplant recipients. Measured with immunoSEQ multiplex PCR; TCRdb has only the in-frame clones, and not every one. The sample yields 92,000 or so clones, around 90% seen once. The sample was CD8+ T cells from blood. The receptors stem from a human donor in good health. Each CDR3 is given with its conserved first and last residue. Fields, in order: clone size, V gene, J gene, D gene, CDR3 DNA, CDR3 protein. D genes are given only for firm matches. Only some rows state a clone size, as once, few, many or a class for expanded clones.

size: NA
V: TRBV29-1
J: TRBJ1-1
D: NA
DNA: TGCAGCGTTGTGGACAAGCCTTACAACACTGAAGCTTTCTTT
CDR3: CSVVDKPYNTEAFF

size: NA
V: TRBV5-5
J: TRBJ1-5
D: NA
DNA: TGTGCCAGCAGCTTGTTTTCCGGGCCTCCTAATCAGCCCCAGCATTTT
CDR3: CASSLFSGPPNQPQHF

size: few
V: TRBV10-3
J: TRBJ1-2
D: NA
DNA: TGTGCCATCAGCCCGGAGGGAGCCTATGGCTACACCTTC
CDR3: CAISPEGAYGYTF

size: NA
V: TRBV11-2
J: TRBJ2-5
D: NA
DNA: TGTGCCAGCAGCTTAGTAGGCAGCGTCCAAGAGACCCAGTACTTC
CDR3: CASSLVGSVQETQYF

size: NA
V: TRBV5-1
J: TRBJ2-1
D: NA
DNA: TGCGCCAGCAGCACGGGCCGGGACGTATACAATGAGCAGTTCTTC
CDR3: CASSTGRDVYNEQFF

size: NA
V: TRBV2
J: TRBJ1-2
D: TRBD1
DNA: TGTGCCAGCGTGGGACAGGAGTACTATGGCTACACCTTC
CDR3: CASVGQEYYGYTF

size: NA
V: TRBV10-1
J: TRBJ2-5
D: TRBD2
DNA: TGCGCCAGCAGTGGACTAGCGGCGCAAGAGACCCAGTACTTC
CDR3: CASSGLAAQETQYF

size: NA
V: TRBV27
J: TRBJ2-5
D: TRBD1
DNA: TGTGCCAGCAGTCCAGGGGGCTTGTTGGGAGAGACCCAGTACTTC
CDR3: CASSPGGLLGETQYF

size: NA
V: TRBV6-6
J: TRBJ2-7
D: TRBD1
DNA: TGTGCCAGCAGTACCGGGACAGGCTACGAGCAGTACTTC
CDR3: CASSTGTGYEQYF

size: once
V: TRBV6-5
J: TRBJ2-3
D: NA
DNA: TGTGCCAGCAGTTACTCGAATCGGGGAACAGATACGCAGTATTTT
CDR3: CASSYSNRGTDTQYF

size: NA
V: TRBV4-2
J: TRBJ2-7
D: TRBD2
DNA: TGTGCCAGCAGCCAGGGACTAGCGGGGGCCTACGAGCAGTACTTC
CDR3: CASSQGLAGAYEQYF

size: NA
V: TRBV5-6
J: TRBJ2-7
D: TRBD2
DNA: TGTGCCAGCAGCTTCAGTAGCGGGAGGGCCCTCTACGAGCAGTACTTC
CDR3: CASSFSSGRALYEQYF

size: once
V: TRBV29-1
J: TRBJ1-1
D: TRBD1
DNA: TGCAGCGTTCAAGACAGGGGGTACGCTGAAGCTTTCTTT
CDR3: CSVQDRGYAEAFF

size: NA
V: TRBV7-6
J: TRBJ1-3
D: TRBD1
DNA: TGTGCCAGCAGCTTAGGGGGGACAGGGGAGAACACCATATATTTT
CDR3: CASSLGGTGENTIYF

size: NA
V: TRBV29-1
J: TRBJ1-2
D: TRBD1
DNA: TGCAGCGTTGAAGATTGGAGACAGGGGGCTCGAGGCTACACCTTC
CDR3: CSVEDWRQGARGYTF

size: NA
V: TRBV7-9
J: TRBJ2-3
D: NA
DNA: TGTGCCAGCAGCTTCTCACTCCGTGTCTTCACAGATACGCAGTATTTT
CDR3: CASSFSLRVFTDTQYF

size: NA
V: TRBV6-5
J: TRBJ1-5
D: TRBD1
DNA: TGTGCCAGCAGTTATACAGGGGAGAATCAGCCCCAGCATTTT
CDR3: CASSYTGENQPQHF

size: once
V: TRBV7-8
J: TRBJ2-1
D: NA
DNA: TGTGCCAGCAGTCCCCTTGTGGATGAGCAGTTCTTC
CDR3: CASSPLVDEQFF